Included here is one T cell receptor (beta chain) sequence, with context. Which antigen it targets is not known. The sample holds no much larger clone one base away, and base qualities are not on file. The record originates from a study of T cell responses to AZD1222 COVID-19 vaccine (dated by TCRdb to the early 2020s). About the investigation overall: TCR sequencing covered 233 trial participants: about 210 given two doses of AZD1222 and about 26 given two doses of MenACWY control vaccine. Trial participants were enrolled into age subgroups of 18-55, 56-69 and 70-plus years, which contained about 150, 27 and 61 TCR-sequenced participants, respectively.

The sample's time point, from its label and the paper: about 28 days (+/-7) after the second vaccine dose. AZD1222 recipients given second doses at about 4 weeks or at about 12 weeks were pooled, since spike-specific TCR depth and breadth were not found to differ between the two schedules. Vaccinee samples came from UK trials COV001 and COV002, including a single-blind randomized controlled phase 2/3 trial of AZD1222 (ChAdOx1 nCoV-19) in healthy adults. For TCRbeta chain sequencing, PBMC samples from trial participants were taken at day 0 and at day 28 after the second dose. The CDR3 measures 13 amino acids from cysteine to phenylalanine. The kept DNA is CDR3 alone, 39 bases in frame from the first base. Clipping removes 5 bases from V and 6 bases from J, with 7 as the unmatched junction base count. The germline V gene gives CDR1 as SGHDT and CDR2 as YYEEEE. What the research found in general, with its limitations: Vaccine-associated CD4 TCRs spanned the whole spike protein, with dominant responses in regions 160-218 and 743-854. Because no day 14 peak-response samples were available, repertoires were characterized only after the peak T cell response. Reportedly, close to half of the unique spike-specific TCRs recognized epitopes lying outside the regions that are mutated in the B.1.351 and B.1.1.7 variants. Conclusions about previously exposed vaccinees are limited, since just six or seven AZD1222 recipients were seropositive for SARS-CoV-2 at baseline. After two AZD1222 doses, both the breadth and the depth of spike-specific TCRs were significantly higher than at day 0 and than in MenACWY recipients. Participants were mostly white British, with more females than males. The authors suggested clonal diversity may have been underestimated. In the small 56-69-year group, the increase in depth fell short of significance, most likely because of low power.

The CDR3 regions of human TCRbeta chains were analyzed by immunosequencing. In the paper's pipeline: Repertoire TCRs were matched against a reference library of SARS-CoV-2-specific TCRs generated with the MIRA antigen-specificity platform. Breadth was defined as the fraction of unique TCRs that were SARS-CoV-2-associated. Depth was defined as the fraction of total T cells that were SARS-CoV-2-associated. Each spike-specific TCR was assigned to its reactive spike region and to a CD4 or CD8 class using the MIRA data. Log10-transformed breadth and depth values were compared by one-way ANOVA with Sidak's multiple comparisons tests. The clones in this table, taken by TCRdb from immuneACCESS, are in-frame only. Not every clone is retained; where verified, under half of the shortfall comes from an unresolved V gene, and the cause of the rest is unknown. Clonal size and the V and J genes are those of that table, whereas D and trimming came from the DNA. The sample records roughly 67,000 clones, around 89% of which are singletons. The ten largest clones capture about 28% of the sample.

The rearranged chain carries TRBV5-6 and TRBJ1-1; a stretch of 7 junction bases matches TRBD1. This receptor was identified in an adult who received the AZD1222 COVID-19 vaccine. The specimen comprised peripheral blood, sampled 28 days after the second AZD1222 dose. The CDR3 protein is CASRHRGGAEAFF. The nucleotide sequence is TGTGCCAGCAGACACAGGGGTGGGGCTGAAGCTTTCTTT.